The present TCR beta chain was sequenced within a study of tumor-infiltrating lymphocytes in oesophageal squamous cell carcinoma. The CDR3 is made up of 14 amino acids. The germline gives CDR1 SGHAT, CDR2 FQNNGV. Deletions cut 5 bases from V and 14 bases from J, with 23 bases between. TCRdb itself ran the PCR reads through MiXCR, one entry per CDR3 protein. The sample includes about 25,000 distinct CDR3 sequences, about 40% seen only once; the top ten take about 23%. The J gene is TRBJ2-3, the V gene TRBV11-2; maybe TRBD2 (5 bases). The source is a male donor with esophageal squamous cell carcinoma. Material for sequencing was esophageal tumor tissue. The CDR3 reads CASSAGSEAGELYF. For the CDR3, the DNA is TGTGCCAGCAGCGCGGGTAGCGAGGCCGGGGAGCTGTATTTT.